The rows below give T cell receptor beta chains drawn from one sample of a study of T cell repertoires in ileal Crohn's disease. Sequencing was performed with immunoSEQ multiplex PCR; in TCRdb, only in-frame clones are kept and a portion is missing. The sample holds about 14,000 clones, around 84% seen once. The sample consisted of ileal tissue. These receptors were taken from an adult with Crohn's disease. The conserved cysteine and the conserved F or W are not part of the CDR3 here.

v_gene | CDR3aa
TRBV6-5 | ASSRGRDTEAF
TRBV6-6 | ASSYPPSGPPDTQY
TRBV5-1 | ASKSAGDEKLF
TRBV6-6 | ASSPTGYGAF
TRBV10-3 | AISEGLAGSTDTQY
TRBV2 | ASIRRQDTEAF
TRBV5-1 | ASSSQGGGSSKEQY
TRBV7-2 | ASSPRSRGVGHGELF
TRBV7-2 | ASSLAGTQETQY
TRBV6-5 | ASTRTGISTDTQY
TRBV5-4 | ASSFQDRVGELF
TRBV6-5 | ASSRDSTDTQY
TRBV28 | ASSITGGTSYEQY
TRBV6-5 | ATRLNPYNEQF
TRBV29-1 | SVESSTGALSSYNEQF
TRBV5-1 | ASSLGDSLYNSPLH
TRBV5-4 | ASSSTGFGANVLT
TRBV5-5 | ASTLAGTSARTEAF
TRBV7-7 | ASSPRVQETQY
TRBV2 | ASSSSELLYQTQY
TRBV6-5 | ASSVSGGASYEQY
TRBV14 | ASSQQGHPSGANVLT
TRBV4-3 | ASSQDPREADTQY
TRBV5-8 | ASSSDRGTDTQY
TRBV6-1 | ASRAGTGSEQPQH
TRBV11-2 | ASSLTGARGYT
TRBV5-8 | ASSPYGEQY
TRBV28 | ASSRPTGGVTGELF
TRBV6-1 | ASSDLTATGELF
TRBV7-2 | ASSSLGQGRDEQF
TRBV18 | ASSRGTVTYEQY
TRBV20-1 | SASAGDEQY
TRBV5-4 | ASSKTGFSAAEAF
TRBV4-3 | ASSQDLGWGGFTDTQY
TRBV28 | ASSYRQTTGELF
TRBV6-6 | ASSYLLGAGGETQY
TRBV7-9 | ASSLGTGVVDTQY